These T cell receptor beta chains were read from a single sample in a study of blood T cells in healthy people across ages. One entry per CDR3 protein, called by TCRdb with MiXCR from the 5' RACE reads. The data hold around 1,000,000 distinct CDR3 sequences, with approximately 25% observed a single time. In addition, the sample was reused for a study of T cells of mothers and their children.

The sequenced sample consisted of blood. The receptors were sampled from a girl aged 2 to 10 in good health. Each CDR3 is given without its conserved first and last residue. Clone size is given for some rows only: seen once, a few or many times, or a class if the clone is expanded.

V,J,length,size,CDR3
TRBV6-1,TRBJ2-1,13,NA,ASSEGQLPYNEQF
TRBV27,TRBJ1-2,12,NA,ASSLSVGAGGYT
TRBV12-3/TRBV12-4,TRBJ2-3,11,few,ASSALVEYTQY
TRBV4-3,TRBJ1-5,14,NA,ASSQDLVSLNQPQH
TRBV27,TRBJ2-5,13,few,ASSPQTDSEETQY
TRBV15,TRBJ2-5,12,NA,ATSRERSQGEQY
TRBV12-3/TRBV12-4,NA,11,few,ASSGARTDEQF
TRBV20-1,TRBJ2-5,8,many,SASSETQY
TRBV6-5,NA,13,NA,ASSTGLAGGGVQF
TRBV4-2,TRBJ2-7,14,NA,ASSPEQGEEAYEQY
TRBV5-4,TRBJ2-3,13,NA,ASSALAGARNTQY
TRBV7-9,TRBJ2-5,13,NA,ASSFLMDRGETQY
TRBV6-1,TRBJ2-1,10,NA,ASTGTSGSRF
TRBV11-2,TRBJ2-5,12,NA,ASSLPSPQETQY
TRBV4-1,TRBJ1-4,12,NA,ASSQDPALQKLF
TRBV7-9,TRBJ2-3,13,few,ASSIRDRAMDTQY
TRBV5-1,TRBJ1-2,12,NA,ASSSDGYNYGYT
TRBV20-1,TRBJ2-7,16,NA,SARLTPGLAGVAYEQY
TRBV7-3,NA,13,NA,ASSASSAASYEQY
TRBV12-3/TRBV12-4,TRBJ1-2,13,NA,ASSFTPQGFIGYT
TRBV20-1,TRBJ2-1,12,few,SARRLAGDNEQF
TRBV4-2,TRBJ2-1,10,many,ASSQGPNEQF
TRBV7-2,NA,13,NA,ASSLAPSNKETQY
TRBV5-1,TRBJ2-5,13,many,ASSLYTSGQETQY
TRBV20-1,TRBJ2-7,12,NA,SATGQGQLYEQY
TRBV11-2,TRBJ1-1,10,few,ASSDNRAAAF
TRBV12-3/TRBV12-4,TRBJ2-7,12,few,ASSLDTSWDEQY
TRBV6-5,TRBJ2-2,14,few,ASSYGPEQGAGELF
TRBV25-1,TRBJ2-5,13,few,ASSPHLGGSETQY
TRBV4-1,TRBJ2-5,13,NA,ASSQDSRAQETQY
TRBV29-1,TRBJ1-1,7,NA,SDTGEAF
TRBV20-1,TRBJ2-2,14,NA,SARVSGRAQTGELF
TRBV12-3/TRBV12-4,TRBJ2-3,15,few,ASSLDAAGASTDTQY
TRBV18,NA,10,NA,ASSPDYSEQY
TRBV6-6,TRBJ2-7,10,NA,ASREWDHEQY
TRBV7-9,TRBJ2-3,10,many,ASSFPTDTQY
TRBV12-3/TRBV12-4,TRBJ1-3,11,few,ASSRGTGNTIY
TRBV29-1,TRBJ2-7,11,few,SVEDSTAYEQY
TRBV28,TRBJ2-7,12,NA,VSSTRVPSYEQY
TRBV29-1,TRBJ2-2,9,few,SVYSTGELF
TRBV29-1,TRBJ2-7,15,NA,SVEGGKGQANSYEQY
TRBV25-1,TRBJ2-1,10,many,ASSEWGDEQF
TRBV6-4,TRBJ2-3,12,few,ASSDKGVADTQY
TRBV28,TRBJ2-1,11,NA,ASSPLERDEQF
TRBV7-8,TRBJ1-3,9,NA,ASRIGNTIY
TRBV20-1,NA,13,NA,SARDFAGAVYEQY
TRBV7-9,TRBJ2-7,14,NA,ASSLVLSGRSYEQY
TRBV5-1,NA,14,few,ASSYWASGGAQEQF